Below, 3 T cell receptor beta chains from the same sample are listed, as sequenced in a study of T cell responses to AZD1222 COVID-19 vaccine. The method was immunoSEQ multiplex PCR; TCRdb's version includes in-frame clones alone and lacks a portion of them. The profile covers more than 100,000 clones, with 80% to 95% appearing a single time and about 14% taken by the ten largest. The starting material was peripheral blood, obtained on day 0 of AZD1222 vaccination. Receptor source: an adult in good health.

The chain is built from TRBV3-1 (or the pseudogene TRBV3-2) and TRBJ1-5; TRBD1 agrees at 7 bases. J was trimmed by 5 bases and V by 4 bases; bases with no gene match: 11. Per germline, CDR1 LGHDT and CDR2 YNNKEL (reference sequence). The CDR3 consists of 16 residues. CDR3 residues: CASSPGGGIRHQPQHF. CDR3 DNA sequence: TGTGCCAGCAGCCCGGGAGGGGGCATTAGGCATCAGCCCCAGCATTTT.

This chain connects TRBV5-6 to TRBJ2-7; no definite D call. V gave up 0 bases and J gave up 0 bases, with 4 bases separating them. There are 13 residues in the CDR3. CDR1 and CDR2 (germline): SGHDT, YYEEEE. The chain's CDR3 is CASSLVVSYEQYF. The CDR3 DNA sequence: TGTGCCAGCAGCTTGGTGGTCTCCTACGAGCAGTACTTC.

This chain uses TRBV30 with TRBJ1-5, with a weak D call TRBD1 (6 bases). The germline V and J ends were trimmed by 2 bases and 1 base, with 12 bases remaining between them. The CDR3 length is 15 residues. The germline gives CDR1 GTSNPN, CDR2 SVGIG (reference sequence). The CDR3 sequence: CAWSYMGGSNQPQHF. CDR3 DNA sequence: TGTGCCTGGAGTTATATGGGGGGCAGCAATCAGCCCCAGCATTTT.